This T cell receptor (beta chain) originates from a study of early T cells in non-severe SARS-CoV-2 infection (dated by TCRdb to the early 2020s). For context, the study as a whole: TCR sequencing used bulk RNA from unsorted whole blood, so alpha and beta chains could not be paired. Results the study describes overall, beyond this receptor: Matching against VDJdb was skewed toward anti-spike CD8 responses, likely underestimated virus-specific expansions, and missed private and CD4 specificities.

The CDR3 starts with the cysteine, ends with the phenylalanine, and has 15 residues. Kept here is only the CDR3 DNA, which spans 45 bases and is read in frame from base 1. The germline V gene supplies CDR1 MNHNS and CDR2 SASEGT. Clipping removes 6 bases from V and 11 bases from J, with 13 as the unmatched junction base count. In the case of this clonotype: There is no known antigen for this receptor. One base away there is no much larger clone; base qualities are not given.

The library was built by means of 5' RACE. For sequencing, a NextSeq 500 was employed. In the TCR library protocol, unique molecular identifiers were attached to individual cDNA molecules to correct for PCR bias and sequencing error. Both TCR alpha and beta chains were sequenced, and tight co-correlation was observed between alpha and beta sequence abundances in each sample. The study's processing was this. V gene, J gene and CDR3 annotation of TCR sequences was performed with Decombinator V4. TCRs were defined as expanded if a significant change between any two time points was detected under a Poisson model with p below 0.0001. TCR abundances were normalised to the total number of TCRs sequenced per sample and expressed as counts per million. TRAV1-2 paired with TRAJ12, TRAJ20 or TRAJ33 defined MAIT TCRs, while TRAV10 paired with TRAJ18 defined iNKT TCRs. VDJdb, accessed 1 November 2021, was searched for CMV, EBV and SARS-CoV-2 annotated TCRs, excluding TCRs annotated for multiple antigens. TCRdb reprocessing: public reads trimmed at Q25 with fastp, clones called with MiXCR, in-frame beta chains kept. A single entry per CDR3 protein holds the most common genes and DNA from its merged rows. None of the V and J calls come from the authors' own analysis; TCRdb made them. Here the sample has 65,000 to 90,000 distinct CDR3 sequences; 9.5% to 15% occur a single time. Clones ranked in the top ten supply roughly 4.3% of the sample.

Set within a cohort of healthcare workers in London, UK, this nested case-control study involved weekly PCR testing of nasopharyngeal swabs along with blood sampling. Healthcare workers were recruited during the week of the UK lockdown, between 23 and 31 March 2020, and followed weekly for up to 16 weeks. The chain employs TRBV6-1 and TRBJ1-6, with TRBD1 matching 7 junction bases. This clonotype originated in an adult who was a healthcare worker with PCR-confirmed SARS-CoV-2 infection or an uninfected control (not recorded which). The sequencing sample was made of whole blood. The nucleotides are TGTGCCAGCAGAAGATGGGACAGTCCTTTGGCACCCCTCCACTTT. This yields the protein CASRRWDSPLAPLHF.